Each of the 10 T cell receptor beta chains below was sequenced from the same sample in a study of cytomegalovirus exposure and HLA in healthy donors. Use of 60 Vbeta and 13 Jbeta primers characterized the PCR. Profiled with immunoSEQ multiplex PCR; TCRdb holds only in-frame clones, not every one. The repertoire holds 150,000 or so clones, with 70% to 90% as singletons. The sample consisted of PBMCs. The receptors shown here come from a man in his late teens or twenties in good health and CMV-seropositive.

This rearrangement joins TRBV6-5 to TRBJ1-2; D gene uncertain. The CDR3 loop spans 14 amino acids. V lost 0 bases and J 9 bases, leaving 14 bases between the germline ends. Germline CDR1 is MNHEY and CDR2 is SVGAGI. The CDR3 reads CASSYSVTIGSYTF. The DNA of the CDR3 is TGTGCCAGCAGTTACTCTGTGACAATCGGGAGCTACACCTTC.

The chain carries TRBV5-4 and TRBJ1-5; D unclear. V lost 6 bases, J lost 3 bases, and 10 bases lay in between. The CDR3 contains 13 residues. The germline CDR1 and CDR2 sequences are SGHNT and YYREEE (reference sequence). For the CDR3, the DNA is TGTGCCAGCAAGGGTCGGGACAATCAGCCCCAGCATTTT. Protein sequence: CASKGRDNQPQHF. Supplemented by reference TRBV5-4 and TRBJ1-5, the full variable domain reads ETGVTQSPTHLIKTRGQQVTLRCSSQSGHNTVSWYQQALGQGPQFIFQYYREEENGRGNFPPRFSGLQFPNYSSELNVNALELDDSALYLCASKGRDNQPQHFGDGTRLSIL.

In its sample, this clone was seen once. CDR3 sequence reads: CASIDGGAQFF. DNA of the CDR3: TGTGCCAGCATCGATGGGGGGGCTCAGTTCTTC. The V gene is TRBV2, the J gene TRBJ2-1; possible D gene TRBD2, 7 bases. There are 11 residues in the CDR3. Deletions cut 7 bases from V and 13 bases from J, with 14 bases between. The germline gives CDR1 SNHLY, CDR2 FYNNEI.

J is TRBJ2-7 and V is TRBV10-1; tentatively, D is TRBD1 (5 bases). The V gene's germline CDR1 is WNHNN and CDR2 SYGVQD (reference sequence). Trimming pared 5 bases from V and 10 bases from J, leaving 21 bases between. The CDR3 length is 14 residues. CDR3 region: CASSWGQGPFDQYF. The CDR3 DNA sequence: TGCGCCAGCAGTTGGGGCCAGGGTCCCTTTGACCAGTACTTC.

The V call is TRBV15, the J call TRBJ2-1, with D perhaps matching TRBD2 (6 bases). Trimming removed 5 bases at V and 8 bases at J, with 16 bases between. CDR3 length equals 14 residues. Germline V CDR1 and CDR2: LNHNV, YYDKDF (reference sequence). The CDR3, as DNA: TGTGCCACCAGCCCGGGGGTAGATTTCGATGAGCAGTTCTTC. Protein sequence: CATSPGVDFDEQFF.

The chain couples TRBV18 to TRBJ2-1; 9 bases map to TRBD2. Looked up from germline, CDR1 is KGHSH and CDR2 is LQKENI. Losses at the gene ends were 3 bases for V and 2 bases for J; bases not matched to a gene: 8. This CDR3 comprises 17 residues. The CDR3 DNA follows: TGTGCCAGCTCACCGAATGCGGCGGGGGGGCCCTACAATGAGCAGTTCTTC. This codes for CASSPNAAGGPYNEQFF.

A few counts support this clone. The gene calls are TRBV7-3 and TRBJ2-3, with D possibly TRBD2 on 6 matching bases. The ends were cut back, 4 bases at V and 7 bases at J, with 21 bases in the middle. CDR3 length: 16 residues. Germline V lookup: CDR1 SGHTA, CDR2 FQGTGA. CDR3: CASSSPGTLATNTQYF. CDR3 bases: TGTGCCAGCAGCTCCCCCGGGACTTTGGCGACAAATACGCAGTATTTT.

The J gene is TRBJ2-5, the V gene TRBV7-4, with 7 bases matching TRBD2. V dropped 1 base and J dropped 2; count of bases not matched to a gene: 7. Germline CDR1 SGHVT, CDR2 SQSDAQ. This CDR3 contains 16 residues. CDR3 region: CASSLVKRGPQETQYF. The CDR3 bases are TGTGCCAGCAGCTTAGTCAAGCGGGGCCCTCAAGAGACCCAGTACTTC.

The chain carries TRBV2 and TRBJ1-4, with D uncertain. V lost 8 bases and J 2 bases, leaving 6 bases between the germline ends. The CDR3 is 12 amino acids. Germline CDR1 and CDR2: SNHLY and FYNNEI. Here the CDR3 DNA reads TGTGCCAGCGACTCTACTAATGAAAAACTGTTTTTT. Residues: CASDSTNEKLFF.

This clone was seen once. The chain employs TRBV5-6 and TRBJ1-4; no reliable D call. V was trimmed by 1 base and J by 0 bases, leaving 4 bases between them. In germline, CDR1 is SGHDT, CDR2 YYEEEE. CDR3 length equals 14 residues. This CDR3 reads CASSLFTTNEKLFF. DNA for the CDR3: TGTGCCAGCAGCTTGTTTACAACTAATGAAAAACTGTTTTTT.